This TCR beta chain was obtained from a study of graft-versus-host responses after intestinal transplantation. Study-level information: Transplantation in recipients was multivisceral, liver-intestinal, or isolated intestinal. All of the recipients had induction that used anti-thymocyte globulin, then tacrolimus and steroids for around three years. Study findings and constraints: Early after transplant, HvG declines were associated with peak levels of circulating GvH clones. GvH clones were identified in recipient marrow, with some first appearing in ileum or blood.

Concerning this clone itself: The antigen is unknown.

The CDR3 is made up of 14 amino acids. V was cut by 5 bases and J by 0 bases, with 9 bases left in between. Germline assignment: CDR1 KGHSH and CDR2 LQKENI. TCRdb's table, derived via immunoSEQ multiplex PCR, lists solely in-frame clones and lacks some. The sample has about 51,000 clones, 89% seen once; the top ten hold 0.62%. The starting material was unstimulated CD4+ T cells sorted from spleen or lymph node cells, obtained before transplant. The clonotype comes from a human donor who was the organ donor for an intestinal transplant. The V call is TRBV18, the J call TRBJ2-3; D unresolved. In nucleotides, the CDR3 is TGTGCCAGCTCAAGTCGCACTAGCACAGATACGCAGTATTTT. It translates to CASSSRTSTDTQYF.